Sequencing of this T cell receptor beta chain was carried out in a study of CD8+ T cells in alopecia areata. Overall study: For 6 to 18 months, tofacitinib was taken, and 6 months off drug followed.

Sequencing relied on a cDNA template that was reverse transcribed from extracted RNA. TCRdb's copy holds only in-frame clones and misses some; the assay was immunoSEQ multiplex PCR. The sample has more than 100,000 clones; roughly 61% are singletons. Researchers took lesional scalp punch biopsies and peripheral blood from people who were alopecia areata patients. CDR1 and CDR2 from the germline V gene are LNHNV and YYDKDF (reference sequence). V was cut by 5 bases and J by 3 bases, with 8 bases left in between. The CDR3 is 12 amino acids. The sample holds a few counts of this clone. This chain uses TRBV15 with TRBJ2-7, with D possibly matching TRBD1 (6 bases). Sequencing used CD4+ T cells sorted from blood, obtained at week 0. The TCR sequence derives from a human donor with alopecia areata. For the CDR3, the DNA is TGTGCCACCAGCGTACAGGGCTACGAGCAGTACTTC. Amino acid sequence: CATSVQGYEQYF.